The 26 T cell receptor beta chains given below trace back to one sample, sequenced in a study of cytomegalovirus exposure and HLA in healthy donors. PCR used 60 Vbeta primers and 13 Jbeta primers. Assay: immunoSEQ multiplex PCR; the TCRdb copy retains only in-frame clones and omits some. Of under 200,000 clones in the sample, roughly 70% were seen once. The specimen was PBMCs. These receptors originate from a woman between 18 and 30 years old in good health and CMV-seropositive.

The chain links TRBV28 to TRBJ2-5, with D possibly being TRBD1 (6 bases). The CDR3 spans 16 residues. V lost 3 bases and J lost 7, with 21 bases in between. Germline CDR1 MDHEN, CDR2 SYDVKM. DNA of the CDR3: TGTGCCAGCAGTTTCAGGGGTTTCCGAAGGTTGGTGACCCAGTACTTC. It translates to CASSFRGFRRLVTQYF.

V usage is TRBV7-3 and J usage is TRBJ2-3; perhaps TRBD2 as D (6 bases). The germline V gene encodes CDR1 SGHTA and CDR2 FQGTGA. Trimming cost V 5 bases and J 0 bases, with 18 bases left between them. The CDR3 extends over 17 amino acids. CDR3 loop: CASSPYAGGASTDTQYF. CDR3 sequence (DNA): TGTGCCAGCAGCCCATACGCAGGCGGGGCTAGCACAGATACGCAGTATTTT.

The table lists this clone with a few counts. The chain links TRBV11-2 to TRBJ1-2, with D perhaps TRBD1 (5 bases). Looked up from germline, CDR1 is SGHAT and CDR2 is FQNNGV. Trimming cost V 5 bases and J 4 bases, with 14 bases left between them. This CDR3 has 14 residues. The CDR3 here is CASSPESRVYGYTF. The CDR3 region has the DNA TGTGCCAGCAGCCCCGAGAGCAGGGTCTATGGCTACACCTTC.

This clone was observed a single time. The chain joins TRBV2 to TRBJ1-6; 7 nucleotides agree with TRBD1. V trimming: 7 bases; J trimming: 7 bases; junction bases outside the gene matches: 4. CDR1 and CDR2 (germline): SNHLY, FYNNEI. This CDR3 is built from 13 residues. CDR3 sequence: CASKGAINSPLHF. As DNA, the CDR3 is TGTGCCAGCAAGGGGGCAATCAATTCACCCCTCCACTTT.

Only a few counts were recorded for this clone. The chain has TRBV27 and TRBJ1-1, with a possible D match to TRBD1 (5 bases). In germline, CDR1 is MNHEY, CDR2 SMNVEV (reference sequence). V gave up 3 bases and J gave up 4 bases, with 9 bases separating them. The CDR3 consists of 13 residues. Here the CDR3 reads CASSFSGLTEAFF. The CDR3 region has the DNA TGTGCCAGCAGTTTTTCAGGGCTCACTGAAGCTTTCTTT.

This chain connects TRBV2 to TRBJ2-1; 9 nucleotides line up with TRBD1. The V segment lost 6 bases and the J segment 4 bases; nucleotides outside the gene matches: 22. Germline V gene sequence: CDR1 SNHLY, CDR2 FYNNEI. This CDR3 is built from 20 residues. The CDR3 region is CASRTHGTGPPALLYNEQFF. CDR3 nucleotides: TGTGCCAGCAGGACCCACGGGACAGGGCCTCCAGCCCTTCTGTACAATGAGCAGTTCTTC. The whole variable domain, remainder taken from reference TRBV2 and TRBJ2-1, is EPEVTQTPSHQVTQMGQEVILRCVPISNHLYFYWYRQILGQKVEFLVSFYNNEISEKSEIFDDQFSVERPDGSNFTLKIRSTKLEDSAMYFCASRTHGTGPPALLYNEQFFGPGTRLTVL.

Turning to this clone: Germline and junction disagree at one end, which may indicate a read error. In nucleotides, the CDR3 is TGTGCTAGCAGCTTATGGGGGGTAGGAGAGACCCAGTACTTC. Its translation is CASSLWGVGETQYF. The gene calls are TRBV7-7 and TRBJ2-5; the D gene is possibly TRBD2 (6 bases). There are 14 residues in the CDR3. Per the germline V gene, CDR1 is SSHAT and CDR2 is FNYEAQ (reference sequence).

This clone came up a few times. V usage is TRBV5-6 and J usage is TRBJ2-5; 8 nucleotides agree with TRBD2. Per the germline V gene, CDR1 is SGHDT and CDR2 is YYEEEE. The CDR3 length is 19 residues. The V and J ends lost 2 bases and 3 bases, in that order; junction bases with no gene match: 18. The CDR3 DNA sequence: TGTGCCAGCAGCTTCCGACTAGCGCCCACAATAAGTCGGGAAGAGACCCAGTACTTC. As protein: CASSFRLAPTISREETQYF.

This rearrangement joins TRBV19 to TRBJ2-3; perhaps TRBD1 as D (6 bases). There are 17 residues in the CDR3. Germline V gene data show CDR1 as LNHDA and CDR2 as SQIVND (reference sequence). V was pared by 3 bases and J by 2 bases, with 18 bases between. The CDR3 sequence: CASSIFPPGANTDTQYF. As DNA, the CDR3 is TGTGCCAGTAGTATTTTCCCCCCAGGGGCGAACACAGATACGCAGTATTTT.

The chain has TRBV28 and TRBJ2-3; D might be TRBD2 (6 bases). CDR3 size: 14 residues. Germline V gene sequence: CDR1 MDHEN, CDR2 SYDVKM. Trimming took 3 bases from V and 2 from J, leaving 9 bases between them. This CDR3 is CASSFGGSTDTQYF. In nucleotides, the CDR3 is TGTGCCAGCAGTTTCGGGGGATCCACAGATACGCAGTATTTT.

This clone was seen once. The chain joins TRBV7-9 to TRBJ2-5; the D gene is possibly TRBD1 (6 bases). The J call may be wrong; the DNA end is better matched by TRBJ2-7. The germline V gene has CDR1 SEHNR and CDR2 FQNEAQ (reference sequence). CDR3 size: 15 residues. The CDR3 protein is CASSDDRTFVYEQYF. The CDR3 DNA sequence: TGTGCCAGCAGCGACGACAGGACGTTTGTCTACGAGCAGTACTTC.

The chain carries TRBV5-4 and TRBJ2-5, with 7 nucleotides matching TRBD1. J lost 5 bases, V lost 3 bases, and 7 bases had no gene match. Germline V gene lookup returns CDR1 SGHNT and CDR2 YYREEE (reference sequence). This CDR3 comprises 14 residues. The chain's CDR3 is CASSSQGPGETQYF. The DNA of the CDR3 is TGTGCCAGCAGCTCACAGGGGCCGGGGGAGACCCAGTACTTC.

V gene TRBV19 combines with J gene TRBJ1-1; D uncertain. Germline V gives CDR1 LNHDA, CDR2 SQIVND (reference sequence). CDR3 length: 12 amino acids. The ends were cut back, 9 bases at V and 1 base at J, with 9 bases in the middle. The CDR3 reads CASETGNTEAFF. CDR3 nucleotides: TGTGCCAGCGAGACTGGGAACACTGAAGCTTTCTTT.

The rearrangement joins TRBV7-8 to TRBJ1-1, with D possibly matching TRBD1 (5 bases). The germline CDR1 and CDR2 sequences are SGHVS and FQNEAQ. V dropped 5 bases and J dropped 3 bases, with 10 bases sitting between them. The CDR3 is 13 residues long. DNA of the CDR3: TGTGCCAGCAGCCCCGCGGGACACACTGAAGCTTTCTTT. Translated, it gives CASSPAGHTEAFF.

In this sample, this clone turned up once. In nucleotides, the CDR3 is TGTGCCAAACATGGGACTAGCCGAAGGCAGTACTTC. Amino acid sequence: CAKHGTSRRQYF. The J gene is TRBJ2-7, the V gene TRBV19; 9 positions match TRBD2. Germline CDR1 is LNHDA and CDR2 is SQIVND (reference sequence). The CDR3 runs to 12 residues. Losses at the gene ends were 10 bases for V and 9 bases for J; bases not matched to a gene: 10. Full variable domain (outside the CDR3, taken from reference TRBV19 and TRBJ2-7): DGGITQSPKYLFRKEGQNVTLSCEQNLNHDAMYWYRQDPGQGLRLIYYSQIVNDFQKGDIAEGYSVSREKKESFPLTVTSAQKNPTAFYLCAKHGTSRRQYFGPGTRLTVT.

This CDR3 is CASSQASGASSYNEQFF. The CDR3 DNA sequence: TGTGCCAGCAGCCAAGCCAGCGGGGCCAGCTCCTACAATGAGCAGTTCTTC. This chain links TRBV4-2 with TRBJ2-1; 7 positions agree with TRBD2. CDR3 length: 17 amino acids. Per the germline V gene, CDR1 is LGHNA and CDR2 is YNFKEQ. Trimming at V came to 1 base and at J to 0 bases, leaving 6 bases not matched to a gene.

The chain combines TRBV19 with TRBJ2-6; D possibly corresponds to TRBD1 (6 bases). The CDR3 consists of 16 residues. V was cut by 0 bases and J by 4 bases, with 10 bases left in between. The V gene's germline CDR1 is LNHDA and CDR2 SQIVND (reference sequence). CDR3 in amino acids: CASSIDTGSGANVLTF. The CDR3 nucleotides read TGTGCCAGTAGTATAGACACAGGGTCAGGGGCCAACGTCCTGACTTTC.

This rearrangement joins TRBV4-2 to TRBJ2-5; the D gene is possibly TRBD1 (6 bases). The better agreement between TRBJ2-7 and the DNA end casts doubt on the J call. Germline CDR1 is LGHNA and CDR2 is YNFKEQ. The CDR3 runs 13 residues. The CDR3 is CASSQVGGDEQYF. The CDR3 region has the DNA TGTGCCAGCAGCCAAGTAGGGGGTGACGAGCAGTACTTC.

The chain combines TRBV5-4 with TRBJ1-6; 9 bases align to TRBD1. The CDR3 has 12 amino acids. Trimming at V came to 5 bases and at J to 11 bases, leaving 2 bases not matched to a gene. Germline V lookup: CDR1 SGHNT, CDR2 YYREEE (reference sequence). CDR3 protein: CASRGQGAPLHF. CDR3 coding DNA: TGTGCCAGCAGGGGACAGGGTGCACCCCTCCACTTT.

This chain uses TRBV2 with TRBJ2-5, with 9 bases that match TRBD2. The CDR3 is made up of 13 amino acids. Germline lookup yields CDR1 SNHLY and CDR2 FYNNEI. The CDR3 is CAGAGGVGETQYF. In DNA, the CDR3 is TGTGCAGGGGCGGGGGGGGTCGGTGAGACCCAGTACTTC.

The chain joins TRBV5-1 to TRBJ1-6; 7 bases line up with TRBD1. J gave up 8 bases and V 4 bases, and 6 bases lay outside the gene matches. This CDR3 has 14 residues. CDR1 SGHRS and CDR2 YFSETQ come from the germline V gene. CDR3 sequence (DNA): TGCGCCAGCAGCACCGGCCAGGGGGATTCACCCCTCCACTTT. Encoded protein: CASSTGQGDSPLHF.

This clone has more than one count but fewer than ten. The rearrangement links TRBV4-2 to TRBJ2-1; tentative D call: TRBD2 (7 bases). The CDR3 has 15 amino acids. The germline V gene has CDR1 LGHNA and CDR2 YNFKEQ. V was pared by 0 bases and J by 7 bases, with 13 bases between. The CDR3, as DNA: TGTGCCAGCAGCCAAGAAGGGGCGGGGGCTAATGAGCAGTTCTTC. This encodes CASSQEGAGANEQFF.

This clone was recorded a few times. The genes are TRBV18 and TRBJ2-7, with TRBD1 matching 10 bases. The CDR3 loop spans 13 amino acids. Germline lookup yields CDR1 KGHSH and CDR2 LQKENI. V lost 2 bases and J lost 5; bases outside the gene matches: 0. CDR3 sequence (DNA): TGTGCCAGCTCACCAGGGACAGGGGACGAGCAGTACTTC. Translated, it gives CASSPGTGDEQYF.

This sequence joins TRBV5-1 and TRBJ2-1; D call uncertain. The CDR3 spans 16 residues. Trimming shortened V by 0 bases and J by 5 bases, and 15 bases separated the two germline ends. CDR1 SGHRS and CDR2 YFSETQ come from the germline V gene. CDR3 amino acids: CASSLELGSANNEQFF. The DNA of the CDR3 is TGCGCCAGCAGCTTGGAGCTAGGAAGCGCGAACAATGAGCAGTTCTTC.

For this clone: An end of the junction does not agree with germline; a read error may underlie this. V gene TRBV11-2 combines with J gene TRBJ2-2; tentative D call: TRBD1 (6 bases). CDR1 and CDR2 from the germline V gene are SGHAT and FQNNGV. The CDR3 runs 17 residues. In DNA, the CDR3 is TGTGCCAGCAACTTACCGAACAGGGATAGACTCACCGGGGAGCTGTTTTTT. Translation gives CASNLPNRDRLTGELFF.

J is TRBJ2-5 and V is TRBV7-2; D not resolved. Trimming took 1 base from V and 5 from J, leaving 8 bases between them. Germline loops: CDR1 SGHTA, CDR2 FQGNSA. The CDR3 spans 13 residues. The CDR3 nucleotides are TGTGCCAGCAGCTTAGTGCGTGGTGAGACCCAGTACTTC. This gives the protein CASSLVRGETQYF.